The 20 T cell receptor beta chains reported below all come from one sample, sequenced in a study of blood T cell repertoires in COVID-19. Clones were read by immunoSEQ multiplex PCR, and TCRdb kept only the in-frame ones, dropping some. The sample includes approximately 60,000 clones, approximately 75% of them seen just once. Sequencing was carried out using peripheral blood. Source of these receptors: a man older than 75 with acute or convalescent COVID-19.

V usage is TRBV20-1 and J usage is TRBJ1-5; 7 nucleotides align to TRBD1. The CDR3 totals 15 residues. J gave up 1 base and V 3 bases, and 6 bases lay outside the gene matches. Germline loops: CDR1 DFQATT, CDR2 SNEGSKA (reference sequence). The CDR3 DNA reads TGCAGTGCTAGTCGCCCGACAGGGAGCAATCAGCCCCAGCATTTT. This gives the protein CSASRPTGSNQPQHF.

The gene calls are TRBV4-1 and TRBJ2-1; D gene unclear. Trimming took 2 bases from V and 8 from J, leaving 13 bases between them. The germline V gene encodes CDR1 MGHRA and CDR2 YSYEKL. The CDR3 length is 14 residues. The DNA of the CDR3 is TGCGCCAGCAGCCAAAACCCTGCGGCGGATGAGCAGTTCTTC. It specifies CASSQNPAADEQFF.

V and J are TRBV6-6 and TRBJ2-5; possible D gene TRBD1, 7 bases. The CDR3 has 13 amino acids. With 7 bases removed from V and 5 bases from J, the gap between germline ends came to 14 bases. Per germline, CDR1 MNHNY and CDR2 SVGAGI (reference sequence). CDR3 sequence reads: CASTGGGGETQYF. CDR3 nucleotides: TGTGCCAGCACAGGGGGTGGGGGGGAGACCCAGTACTTC.

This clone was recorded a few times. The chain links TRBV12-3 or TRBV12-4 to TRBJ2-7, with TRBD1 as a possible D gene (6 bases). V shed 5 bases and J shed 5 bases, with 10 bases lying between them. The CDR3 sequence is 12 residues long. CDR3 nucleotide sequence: TGTGCCAGCAGTAGGGGGACCGACGAGCAGTACTTC. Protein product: CASSRGTDEQYF.

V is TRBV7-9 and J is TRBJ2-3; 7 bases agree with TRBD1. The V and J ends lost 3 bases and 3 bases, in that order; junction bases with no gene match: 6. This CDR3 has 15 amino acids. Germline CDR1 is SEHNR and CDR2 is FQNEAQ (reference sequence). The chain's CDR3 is CASSLGQLGTDTQYF. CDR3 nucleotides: TGTGCCAGCAGCTTGGGACAGCTCGGGACAGATACGCAGTATTTT.

This CDR3 reads CASTPAGHNTEAFF. CDR3 coding DNA: TGTGCCAGCACCCCGGCAGGGCACAACACTGAAGCTTTCTTT. The chain links TRBV6-6 to TRBJ1-1, with D possibly matching TRBD1 (5 bases). The germline V gene has CDR1 MNHNY and CDR2 SVGAGI (reference sequence). The CDR3 runs 14 residues. Between the trimmed V and J ends, which lost 7 bases and 2 bases, there was a span of 14 bases.

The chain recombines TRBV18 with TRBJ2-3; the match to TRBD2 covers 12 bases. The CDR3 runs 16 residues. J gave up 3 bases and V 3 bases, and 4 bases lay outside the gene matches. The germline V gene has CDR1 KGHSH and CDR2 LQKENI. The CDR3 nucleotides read TGTGCCAGCTCACCGGGTACTAGCGGGAGGACAGATACGCAGTATTTT. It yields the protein CASSPGTSGRTDTQYF.

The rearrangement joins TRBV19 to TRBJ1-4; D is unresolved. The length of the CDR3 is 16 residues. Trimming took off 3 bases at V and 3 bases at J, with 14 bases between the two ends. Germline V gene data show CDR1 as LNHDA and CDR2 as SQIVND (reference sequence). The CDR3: CASSMGGRRANEKLFF. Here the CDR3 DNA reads TGTGCCAGTAGTATGGGAGGGCGGCGTGCTAATGAAAAACTGTTTTTT. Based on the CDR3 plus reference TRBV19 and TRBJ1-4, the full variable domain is DGGITQSPKYLFRKEGQNVTLSCEQNLNHDAMYWYRQDPGQGLRLIYYSQIVNDFQKGDIAEGYSVSREKKESFPLTVTSAQKNPTAFYLCASSMGGRRANEKLFFGSGTQLSVL.

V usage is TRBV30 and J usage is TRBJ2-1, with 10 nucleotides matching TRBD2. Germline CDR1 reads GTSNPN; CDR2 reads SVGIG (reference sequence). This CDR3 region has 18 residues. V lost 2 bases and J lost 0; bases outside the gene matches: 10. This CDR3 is CAWSSLAGASSSYNEQFF. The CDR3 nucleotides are TGTGCCTGGAGTAGTCTAGCGGGGGCCTCGAGCTCCTACAATGAGCAGTTCTTC.

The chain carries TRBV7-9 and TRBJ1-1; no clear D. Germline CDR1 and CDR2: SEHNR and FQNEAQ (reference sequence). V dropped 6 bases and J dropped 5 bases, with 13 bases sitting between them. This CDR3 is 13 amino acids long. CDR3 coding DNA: TGTGCCAGCAGTACGGAAGGAGGGACTGAAGCTTTCTTT. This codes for CASSTEGGTEAFF. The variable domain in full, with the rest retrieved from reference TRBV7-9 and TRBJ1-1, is DTGVSQNPRHKITKRGQNVTFRCDPISEHNRLYWYRQTLGQGPEFLTYFQNEAQLEKSRLLSDRFSAERPKGSFSTLEIQRTEQGDSAMYLCASSTEGGTEAFFGQGTRLTVV.

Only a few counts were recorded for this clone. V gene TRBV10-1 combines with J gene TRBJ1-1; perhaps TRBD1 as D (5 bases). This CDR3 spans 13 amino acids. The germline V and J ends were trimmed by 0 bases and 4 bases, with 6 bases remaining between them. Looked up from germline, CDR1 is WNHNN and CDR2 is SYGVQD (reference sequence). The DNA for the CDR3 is TGCGCCAGCAGTGAGTCCAGGGCCACTGAAGCTTTCTTT. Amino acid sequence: CASSESRATEAFF.

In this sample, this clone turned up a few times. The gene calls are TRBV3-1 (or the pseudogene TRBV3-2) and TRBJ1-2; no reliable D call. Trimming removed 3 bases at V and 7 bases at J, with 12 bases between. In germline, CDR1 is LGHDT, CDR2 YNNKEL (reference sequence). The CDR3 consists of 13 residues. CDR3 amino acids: CASSHGMGSGYTF. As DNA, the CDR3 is TGTGCCAGCAGCCACGGGATGGGAAGTGGCTACACCTTC.

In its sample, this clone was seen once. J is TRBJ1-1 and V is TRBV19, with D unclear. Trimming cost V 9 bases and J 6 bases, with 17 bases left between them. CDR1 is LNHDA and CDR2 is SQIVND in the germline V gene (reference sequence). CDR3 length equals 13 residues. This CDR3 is CASERREGPEAFF. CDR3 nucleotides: TGTGCCAGCGAAAGGCGGGAGGGTCCTGAAGCTTTCTTT.

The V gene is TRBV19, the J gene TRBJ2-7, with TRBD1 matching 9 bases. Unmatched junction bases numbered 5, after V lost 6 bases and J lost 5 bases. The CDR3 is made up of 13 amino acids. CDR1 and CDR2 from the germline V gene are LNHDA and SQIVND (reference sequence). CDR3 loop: CASRRQGDDEQYF. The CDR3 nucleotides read TGTGCCAGTAGACGACAGGGGGATGACGAGCAGTACTTC.

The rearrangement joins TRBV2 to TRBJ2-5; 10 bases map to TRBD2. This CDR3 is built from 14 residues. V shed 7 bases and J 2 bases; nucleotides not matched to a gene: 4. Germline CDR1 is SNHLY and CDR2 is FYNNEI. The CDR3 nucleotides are TGTGCCAGCAAGCCTAGCGGGGGTCAAGAGACCCAGTACTTC. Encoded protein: CASKPSGGQETQYF.

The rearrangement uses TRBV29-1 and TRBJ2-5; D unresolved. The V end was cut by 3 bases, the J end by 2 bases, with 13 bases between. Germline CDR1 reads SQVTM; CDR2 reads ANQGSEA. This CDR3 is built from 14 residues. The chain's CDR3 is CSVDTGPMQETQYF. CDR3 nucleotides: TGCAGCGTTGATACGGGTCCTATGCAAGAGACCCAGTACTTC.

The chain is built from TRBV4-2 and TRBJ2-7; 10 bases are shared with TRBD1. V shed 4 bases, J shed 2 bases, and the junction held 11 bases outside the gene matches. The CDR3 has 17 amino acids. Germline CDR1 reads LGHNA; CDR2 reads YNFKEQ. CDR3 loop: CASSLASGQGGTYEQYF. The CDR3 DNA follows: TGTGCCAGCAGCCTAGCTTCCGGACAGGGGGGAACCTACGAGCAGTACTTC.

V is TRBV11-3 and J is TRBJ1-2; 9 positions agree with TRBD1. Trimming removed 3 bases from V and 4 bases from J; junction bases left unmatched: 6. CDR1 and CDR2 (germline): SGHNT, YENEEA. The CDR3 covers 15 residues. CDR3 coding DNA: TGTGCCAGCAGCTTTTCGGACAGGGGCCTCTATGGCTACACCTTC. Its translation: CASSFSDRGLYGYTF. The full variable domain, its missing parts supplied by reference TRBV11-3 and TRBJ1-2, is EAGVVQSPRYKIIEKKQPVAFWCNPISGHNTLYWYLQNLGQGPELLIRYENEEAVDDSQLPKDRFSAERLKGVDSTLKIQPAELGDSAVYLCASSFSDRGLYGYTFGSGTRLTVV.

The CDR3 bases are TGTGCCAGCAGTTTAGGTTGGACAAGGCAGTTCTTC. This sequence encodes CASSLGWTRQFF. The chain combines TRBV12-3 or TRBV12-4 with TRBJ2-1, with D perhaps matching TRBD1 (5 bases). V lost 1 base to trimming and J lost 12 bases, with 10 bases between them. The CDR3 totals 12 residues.

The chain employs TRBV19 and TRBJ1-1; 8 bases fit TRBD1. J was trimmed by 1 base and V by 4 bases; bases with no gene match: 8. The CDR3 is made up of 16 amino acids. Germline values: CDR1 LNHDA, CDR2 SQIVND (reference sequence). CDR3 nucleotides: TGTGCCAGTAGTACCCGGGACAGGCCACAGAACACTGAAGCTTTCTTT. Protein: CASSTRDRPQNTEAFF.